Shown below are 7 T cell receptor beta chains from a single sample sequenced in a study of T cells in Graves' hyperthyroidism and ophthalmopathy (dated by TCRdb to between 2018 and 2021). To prepare the library, multiplex PCR was applied. Sequencing instrument: Illumina HiSeq 2000. The TCR beta CDR3 regions were amplified from RNA transcripts. For the first round of RT-PCR on the TCR CDR3, the HTBI primer set was used together with the Qiagen OneStep RT-PCR kit. TCRdb ran its own pipeline on the public reads, namely fastp trimming at Q25 and MiXCR clone calling, and kept in-frame beta chains. Rows with one shared CDR3 protein collapse into an entry with the most common genes and DNA. The sample records approximately 300,000 distinct CDR3 sequences, around 17% of which are singletons. Approximately 31% of the sample is in the top ten clones. The sample taken for sequencing was blood. The source of these receptors is a man younger than 45 with Graves' hyperthyroidism.

This clonotype was observed a handful of times. This may stem from a read error, because a much larger clone lies one nucleotide away. V usage is TRBV11-2 and J usage is TRBJ2-1, with a weak D call TRBD2 (5 bases). This CDR3 has 16 amino acids. CDR1 SGHAT and CDR2 FQNNGV come from the germline V gene. CDR3 in amino acids: CASSLEGRIGVGEHFF. CDR3 in DNA: TGTGCCAGCAGCTTAGAGGGCCGGATCGGGGTTGGGGAGCACTTCTTC.

There are many counts of this clonotype. The V and J genes are TRBV30 and TRBJ1-1, with 7 bases aligning to TRBD1. This CDR3 comprises 12 residues. With V trimmed by 4 bases and J by 7 bases, 6 bases remained unmatched. CDR1 and CDR2 from the germline V gene are GTSNPN and SVGIG (reference sequence). The CDR3 nucleotides read TGTGCCTGGAAAAGAGGGGGCTATGAAGCTTTCTTT. Translating it yields CAWKRGGYEAFF.

In this sample, this clonotype turned up many times. The genes are TRBV18 and TRBJ1-1; 9 nucleotides agree with TRBD1. Germline CDR1 and CDR2: KGHSH and LQKENI. Trimming removed 5 bases from V and 3 bases from J; junction bases left unmatched: 10. The CDR3 has 16 residues. CDR3 nucleotides: TGTGCCAGCTCATTAAGGACAGGGGTTGCGTACACTGAAGCTTTCTTT. Encoded protein: CASSLRTGVAYTEAFF.

This clonotype was recorded many times. The chain is built from TRBV7-3 and TRBJ2-3; no clear D. This CDR3 contains 14 residues. CDR1 is SGHTA, CDR2 FQGTGA, per germline. V dropped 6 bases and J dropped 0 bases, with 10 bases sitting between them. The CDR3 region has the DNA TGTGCCAGCAGTTTAGACGGGAGCACAGATACGCAGTATTTT. Its translation: CASSLDGSTDTQYF.

The V and J genes are TRBV18 and TRBJ2-2, with D perhaps matching TRBD2 (6 bases). Germline CDR1 reads KGHSH; CDR2 reads LQKENI. Trimming stripped 5 bases from V and 2 bases from J, with 12 bases between. The CDR3 loop spans 15 amino acids. CDR3 amino acids: CASSWRGLNTGELFF. The CDR3 DNA reads TGTGCCAGCTCATGGAGGGGCCTTAACACCGGGGAGCTGTTTTTT.

The V and J genes are TRBV12-3 or TRBV12-4 and TRBJ2-1; 12 positions match TRBD2. Trimming cost V 5 bases and J 10 bases; bases outside gene matches: 9. The CDR3 consists of 15 residues. The CDR3 coding sequence is TGTGCCAGCAGTGGAAGGACTAGCGGGAAGGGGGAGCAGTTCTTC. Translation gives CASSGRTSGKGEQFF.

This clonotype was seen ten or more times. The V gene is TRBV7-2, the J gene TRBJ2-1; D gene ambiguous. Per the germline V gene, CDR1 is SGHTA and CDR2 is FQGNSA. The CDR3 is made up of 15 amino acids. V shed 4 bases and J shed 3 bases, with 13 bases lying between them. The CDR3 is CASSSSWWNYNEQFF. CDR3 bases: TGTGCCAGCAGCTCAAGTTGGTGGAACTACAATGAGCAGTTCTTC. The full variable domain, in which reference TRBV7-2 and TRBJ2-1 provide the parts outside the CDR3, is GAGVSQSPSNKVTEKGKDVELRCDPISGHTALYWYRQSLGQGLEFLIYFQGNSAPDKSGLPSDRFSAERTGGSVSTLTIQRTQQEDSAVYLCASSSSWWNYNEQFFGPGTRLTVL.